These 24 T cell receptor delta chains were sequenced from one sample in a study of Vδ1+ human thymocytes. Broader study findings: Thymic TRG and TRD repertoires appeared highly polyclonal.

These TCRs' antigens remain unknown. Sequences come from RNA converted to cDNA by reverse transcription. CDR3 amplicons came from multiplex PCR with pooled V-gene forward and constant-region reverse primers. TCRdb called clones from the multiplex PCR reads again using CATT. The top ten hold roughly 0.46% of the sample, which has about 55,000 delta-chain clones, 15% to 20% seen once. Material for sequencing was Vdelta1+ gamma-delta thymocytes from the thymus. Subset here: FACS-sorted CD3+ TCRalphabeta- TCRVdelta1+ TCRVdelta2- thymocytes. The receptors stem from a boy under two years old who had congenital heart surgery.

The rearrangement joins TRDV1 to TRDJ1; D could derive from TRDD2 or TRDD3 (5 bases each). Germline lookup yields CDR1 TSWWSYY and CDR2 QGS. The CDR3 contains 18 residues. Trimming left V 4 bases short and J 0 bases short, with 21 bases between. The CDR3 loop reads CALGAPYLGVTHTDKLIF. In DNA form, the CDR3 reads TGTGCTCTTGGGGCGCCCTACCTGGGCGTGACCCACACCGATAAACTCATCTTT.

The rearrangement uses TRDV1 and TRDJ1; 9 positions match TRDD3. J lost 0 bases, V lost 2 bases, and 13 bases had no gene match. This CDR3 has 19 residues. Germline V lookup: CDR1 TSWWSYY, CDR2 QGS. CDR3 coding DNA: TGTGCTCTTGGGGAATCCCCCCTTGAATACTGGGGGAACACCGATAAACTCATCTTT. It encodes CALGESPLEYWGNTDKLIF.

The chain employs TRDV1 and TRDJ1; no firm D call. Germline-derived CDR1 and CDR2 are TSWWSYY and QGS. The CDR3 spans 14 residues. V was pared by 6 bases and J by 0 bases, with 11 bases between. The CDR3 nucleotides are TGTGCTCTTGGTCTTCTCGTGGACACCGATAAACTCATCTTT. It translates to CALGLLVDTDKLIF.

This clone came up a few times. This chain links TRDV1 with TRDJ1; no firm D call. Trimming took 1 base from V and 10 from J, leaving 22 bases between them. The length of the CDR3 is 16 residues. Germline V lookup: CDR1 TSWWSYY, CDR2 QGS. The CDR3 region is CALGEPDAYPLFPLIF. The CDR3 region has the DNA TGTGCTCTTGGGGAACCTGACGCTTACCCACTTTTTCCACTCATCTTT.

Only one count was recorded for this clone. This chain joins TRDV1 and TRDJ1; 9 bases match TRDD3. Germline CDR1 TSWWSYY, CDR2 QGS. There are 27 residues in the CDR3. V lost 3 bases to trimming and J lost 1 base; unmatched junction nucleotides: 39. CDR3 sequence (DNA): TGTGCTCTTGGGGAGCCTAATCAATCCTACGTATTAGGTTCTGGGGGATCCTTAGTCTCGGGCACCGATAAACTCATCTTT. This gives the protein CALGEPNQSYVLGSGGSLVSGTDKLIF.

There are a few counts of this clone. The gene calls are TRDV1 and TRDJ1, with 9 bases aligning to TRDD3. This CDR3 comprises 15 residues. Trimming at V came to 5 bases and at J to 3 bases, leaving 7 bases not matched to a gene. Looked up from germline, CDR1 is TSWWSYY and CDR2 is QGS. The CDR3: CALGRLLGDPDKLIF. CDR3 sequence (DNA): TGTGCTCTTGGGCGCCTACTGGGGGACCCCGATAAACTCATCTTT.

This clone was found a few times. The rearrangement uses TRDV1 and TRDJ1; 13 nucleotides line up with TRDD3. CDR3 length: 20 residues. V shed 1 base and J 2 bases; nucleotides not matched to a gene: 13. Looked up from germline, CDR1 is TSWWSYY and CDR2 is QGS. CDR3 amino acids: CALGEHLPYWGIRGTDKLIF. CDR3 coding DNA: TGTGCTCTTGGGGAACACCTGCCGTACTGGGGGATACGTGGGACCGATAAACTCATCTTT.

This clone was counted only a few times. The chain carries TRDV1 and TRDJ1; 9 bases agree with TRDD3. J lost 3 bases, V lost 3 bases, and 20 bases had no gene match. This CDR3 is 20 amino acids long. Germline CDR1 TSWWSYY, CDR2 QGS. For the CDR3, the DNA is TGTGCTCTTGGGGACCCGACTTTCCTACGCGGGGATACGAGGTCCGATAAACTCATCTTT. Its translation is CALGDPTFLRGDTRSDKLIF.

This clone turned up a few times. The V call is TRDV1, the J call TRDJ1; TRDD3 matches 8 bases. V dropped 4 bases and J dropped 6; count of bases not matched to a gene: 37. The CDR3 sequence is 24 residues long. Germline V CDR1 and CDR2: TSWWSYY, QGS. CDR3 coding DNA: TGTGCTCTTGGGGGGACCAATATTCAGTCCTACTCCTCGGACTGGGGGTCCCAACCACATAAACTCATCTTT. It encodes CALGGTNIQSYSSDWGSQPHKLIF.

The V and J genes are TRDV1 and TRDJ1; 9 bases agree with TRDD2. Germline CDR1 and CDR2: TSWWSYY and QGS. This CDR3 has 17 residues. With 3 bases clipped from V and 0 bases from J, the junction kept 8 bases outside the gene matches. CDR3 sequence: CALGDSFLRGHTDKLIF. The CDR3 DNA follows: TGTGCTCTTGGGGATTCCTTCCTACGTGGCCACACCGATAAACTCATCTTT.

This clone was counted only a few times. The sample holds other DNA sequences that translate to the same CDR3. The rearrangement joins TRAV29/DV5 to TRDJ1, with 9 nucleotides matching TRDD3. After removal of 4 bases from V and 4 bases from J, the junction contained 23 bases not matched to a gene. This CDR3 has 19 residues. Germline CDR1 reads NSMFDY; CDR2 reads ISSIKDK. For the CDR3, the DNA is TGTGCAGCATGGCCTTCACCCATGGTGGGGGATAAAACGGGCGATAAACTCATCTTT. The encoded protein is CAAWPSPMVGDKTGDKLIF.

This clone was seen a handful of times. This chain uses TRDV1 with TRDJ1, with a weak D call TRDD3 (5 bases). V was pared by 0 bases and J by 0 bases, with 23 bases between. CDR3 length equals 20 residues. CDR1 and CDR2 from the germline V gene are TSWWSYY and QGS. The CDR3, as DNA: TGTGCTCTTGGGGAACTTAGACGCGCCAGCAAATGGGGAGACACCGATAAACTCATCTTT. It is translated as CALGELRRASKWGDTDKLIF.

The rearrangement links TRDV1 to TRDJ1; possibly TRDD3 for D (5 bases). The CDR3 is 15 amino acids. Trimming pared 2 bases from V and 6 bases from J, leaving 16 bases between. Germline CDR1 is TSWWSYY and CDR2 is QGS. The CDR3 loop is CALGEVSRGLYKLIF. CDR3 DNA sequence: TGTGCTCTTGGGGAAGTCAGTCGGGGACTTTATAAACTCATCTTT.

This clone was observed a few times. This chain connects TRDV1 to TRDJ1; 7 positions agree with TRDD3. Per the germline V gene, CDR1 is TSWWSYY and CDR2 is QGS. The CDR3 is made up of 17 amino acids. After removal of 4 bases from V and 0 bases from J, the junction contained 11 bases not matched to a gene. The CDR3 DNA follows: TGTGCTCTTGGGGGTACTGGGGACACTTTGTACACCGATAAACTCATCTTT. Protein sequence: CALGGTGDTLYTDKLIF.

The V gene is TRDV1, the J gene TRDJ1; 10 bases are a match to TRDD3. J gave up 0 bases and V 2 bases, and 9 bases lay outside the gene matches. CDR1 TSWWSYY and CDR2 QGS come from the germline V gene. CDR3 length equals 18 residues. CDR3: CALGERYGTGGYTDKLIF. CDR3 bases: TGTGCTCTTGGGGAAAGGTACGGTACTGGGGGATACACCGATAAACTCATCTTT.

This clone was detected only a few times. The V and J genes are TRDV1 and TRDJ1; 11 nucleotides agree with TRDD3. This CDR3 is 21 amino acids long. From germline, CDR1 is TSWWSYY and CDR2 QGS. Germline trimming cut 2 bases from V and 0 bases from J; bases unmatched to any gene: 17. The CDR3: CALGEFDATCTGGYYTDKLIF. As DNA, the CDR3 is TGTGCTCTTGGGGAATTTGACGCTACTTGTACTGGGGGATATTACACCGATAAACTCATCTTT.

The V and J genes are TRDV1 and TRDJ1, with a possible D match to TRDD2 (5 bases). In germline, CDR1 is TSWWSYY, CDR2 QGS. V was pared by 3 bases and J by 2 bases, with 19 bases between. CDR3 size: 17 residues. CDR3 protein: CALGDSLPSGSTDKLIF. DNA of the CDR3: TGTGCTCTTGGGGACTCACTTCCCTCCGGATCGACCGATAAACTCATCTTT.

This clone has a handful of counts. The chain combines TRDV1 with TRDJ1, with 13 bases aligning to TRDD3. Per the germline V gene, CDR1 is TSWWSYY and CDR2 is QGS. This CDR3 contains 21 residues. V gave up 2 bases and J gave up 5 bases; unmatched junction bases: 20. The CDR3 DNA follows: TGTGCTCTTGGGGAATACGTCCCTACCAGGGGCTTACTGGGGGATACGGATAAACTCATCTTT. This translates into CALGEYVPTRGLLGDTDKLIF.

This chain connects TRDV1 to TRDJ1, with 13 bases matching TRDD3. There are 24 residues in the CDR3. The germline gives CDR1 TSWWSYY, CDR2 QGS. Trimming at V came to 3 bases and at J to 2 bases, leaving 27 bases not matched to a gene. CDR3 nucleotide sequence: TGTGCTCTTGGGGACCCCCCCCCAGCCCGGCTCCATTACTGGGGGATACGCAGGACCGATAAACTCATCTTT. Protein sequence: CALGDPPPARLHYWGIRRTDKLIF.

The chain uses TRDV1 and TRDJ1; 12 nucleotides line up with TRDD3. Trimming at V came to 2 bases and at J to 4 bases, leaving 23 bases not matched to a gene. This CDR3 has 22 residues. Germline CDR1 reads TSWWSYY; CDR2 reads QGS. In nucleotides, the CDR3 is TGTGCTCTTGGGGAAACCGTGCATATGATGATCTGGGGGATACGCGGGAGCGATAAACTCATCTTT. Translating it yields CALGETVHMMIWGIRGSDKLIF.

This clone appeared once. The same CDR3 arises from other DNA sequences in this sample as well. The chain links TRDV1 to TRDJ1, with D possibly being TRDD2 or TRDD3 (5 bases each). The CDR3 extends over 19 amino acids. V was shortened by 2 bases and J by 1 base, with 23 bases between the two germline ends. Per germline, CDR1 TSWWSYY and CDR2 QGS. The DNA for the CDR3 is TGTGCTCTTGGGGAAGGGGGTCAAGTACGGGGCCCTTCCACCGATAAACTCATCTTT. Translated: CALGEGGQVRGPSTDKLIF.

The chain employs TRDV1 and TRDJ1, with D possibly being TRDD2 or TRDD3 (6 bases each). V was cut by 4 bases and J by 1 base, with 40 bases left in between. The CDR3 has 24 amino acids. Germline V gene sequence: CDR1 TSWWSYY, CDR2 QGS. In nucleotides, the CDR3 is TGTGCTCTTGGGGCCCCACACTCGATGTCGAGCTCCTACGAGGGATATGTCATCACCGATAAACTCATCTTT. It translates to CALGAPHSMSSSYEGYVITDKLIF.

This clone turned up a few times. The chain combines TRDV1 with TRDJ1; 11 bases are a match to TRDD3. Germline assignment: CDR1 TSWWSYY and CDR2 QGS. Losses at the gene ends were 1 base for V and 8 bases for J; bases not matched to a gene: 18. The CDR3 runs to 19 residues. The CDR3 sequence: CALGEPSLVLGDRREKLIF. In DNA, the CDR3 is TGTGCTCTTGGGGAACCTTCCCTGGTACTGGGGGATAGACGGGAGAAACTCATCTTT.

The chain links TRDV1 to TRDJ1; 12 bases map to TRDD3. The ends lost 5 bases at V and 4 bases at J; junction bases unmatched: 20. Germline values: CDR1 TSWWSYY, CDR2 QGS. This CDR3 spans 20 amino acids. The CDR3 DNA follows: TGTGCTCTTGGGATAAATGTGAATATACTGGGGGATACTAAGGGCGATAAACTCATCTTT. Protein sequence: CALGINVNILGDTKGDKLIF.